The following is a T cell receptor (beta chain) sequence with its context. Antigen: not known. These data originate in a study of shared clonotypes between healthy human individuals. In the study overall: Donors had three CD4 naive, three CD4 memory, two CD8 naive and one CD8 memory plate apiece. Study results and caveats: A reduction in generation probabilities was seen for non-shared clonotypes relative to those shared by all four donors.

Per the original methods: ImmunoSEQ junction-only sequences lacked quality scores, so their filtering differed. Repertoires were generated with immunoSEQ multiplex PCR, while TCRdb's copy carries only in-frame clones and drops some. V and J calls and clone size are copied from that table; D and trimming were computed from the DNA. Of over a million clones in the sample, 75% to 85% were seen once. The J segment lost 2 bases and the V segment lost 3 bases, leaving 10 bases of the junction unmatched. The CDR3 runs to 16 residues. Per the germline V gene, CDR1 is SEHNR and CDR2 is FQNEAQ (reference sequence).

J is TRBJ2-7 and V is TRBV7-9, with TRBD1 identical over 7 bases. What was sequenced was memory CD4+ T cells from PBMCs. Noted subset: CD45RA-negative fraction. The clonotype originates from a young man in good health. Some clones in this sample may be carry-over from other donors' samples. The CDR3 nucleotides read TGTGCCAGCAGCTTGGCTCCAGGGCAGGGGGCCTACGAGCAGTACTTC. Encoded protein: CASSLAPGQGAYEQYF.